Below are 3 T cell receptor beta chains sequenced from a single sample in a study of blood T cell repertoires in COVID-19. The repertoire was sequenced with immunoSEQ multiplex PCR; TCRdb's copy has only in-frame clones and lacks some. Here the sample spans some 390,000 clones, 89% being singletons. Sequencing was carried out using PBMCs or T cells enriched from blood (not recorded which). The origin of the receptors is a woman aged 25 to 45 who had recovered from COVID-19.

The chain has TRBV30 and TRBJ2-5; maybe TRBD2 (6 bases). CDR1 is GTSNPN, CDR2 SVGIG, per germline (reference sequence). The CDR3 covers 15 residues. Trimming cost V 0 bases and J 4 bases, with 15 bases left between them. CDR3 bases: TGTGCCTGGAGTGTCCTAGCGAGTGGGAGAGAGACCCAGTACTTC. Its protein product is CAWSVLASGRETQYF.

The chain joins TRBV25-1 to TRBJ1-2, with a weak D call TRBD1 (6 bases). There are 13 residues in the CDR3. Per the germline V gene, CDR1 is MGHDK and CDR2 is SYGVNS. Trimming removed 1 base at V and 6 bases at J, with 9 bases between. The CDR3 sequence is CASSESGVNGYTF. CDR3 nucleotide sequence: TGTGCCAGCAGTGAATCAGGGGTAAATGGCTACACCTTC.

This clone was seen only a few times. The genes are TRBV27 and TRBJ2-5; tentatively, D is TRBD1 (5 bases). This CDR3 is built from 15 residues. Trimming left V 2 bases short and J 4 bases short, with 14 bases between. CDR1 is MNHEY, CDR2 SMNVEV, per germline (reference sequence). The CDR3 nucleotides are TGTGCCAGCAGTTTAGAGTGGGGCGGTGCAGAGACCCAGTACTTC. Protein product: CASSLEWGGAETQYF.